This entry concerns a single TCR beta chain. Its antigen is not identified. These data originate in a study of radiotherapy plus CTLA-4 blockade in lung cancer. General study findings and limits: After treatment with radiotherapy plus ipilimumab, TCR clones that came from the tumor expanded in blood.

Generated by immunoSEQ multiplex PCR, the TCRdb table keeps only in-frame clones and is missing some. Among roughly 13,000 clones listed, about 89% were seen once. CDR1 is LNHNV and CDR2 is YYDKDF in the germline V gene (reference sequence). V was trimmed by 3 bases and J by 4 bases, leaving 17 bases between them. The CDR3 runs 16 residues. The material was peripheral blood, obtained from a patient treated with radiotherapy plus ipilimumab. The TCR comes from a human donor with non-small cell lung cancer that progressed on radiotherapy plus ipilimumab. Some clones in this sample may be carry-over from other donors' samples. The chain combines TRBV15 with TRBJ2-3; perhaps TRBD1 as D (6 bases). Here the CDR3 DNA reads TGTGCCACCAGCAGTAGCAGGGGATTTAAACCAGATACGCAGTATTTT. Translation gives CATSSSRGFKPDTQYF. The whole variable domain, remainder taken from reference TRBV15 and TRBJ2-3, is DAMVIQNPRYQVTQFGKPVTLSCSQTLNHNVMYWYQQKSSQAPKLLFHYYDKDFNNEADTPDNFQSRRPNTSFCFLDIRSPGLGDTAMYLCATSSSRGFKPDTQYFGPGTRLTVL.